This T cell receptor beta chain was observed in a study of cytomegalovirus exposure and HLA in healthy donors. Whole-study context: The study placed around 80% of its roughly 400 genotyped donors in the Caucasian-associated ancestry cluster. The study's findings and limits: Cytomegalovirus status was reportedly diagnosed by the classifier with high specificity and sensitivity.

With respect to this clone: No antigen is known for it.

Amplification used 60 Vbeta primers and 13 Jbeta primers. Clones were sequenced by immunoSEQ multiplex PCR, and TCRdb holds only the in-frame ones, with some missing. In the table there are 150,000 to 200,000 clones, 81% of which are singletons. Sequenced sample: PBMCs. The clonotype was recovered from a man aged 50 or older in good health and CMV-seronegative.

As DNA, the CDR3 is TGTGCCAGCAGCTCCACAGGGAACACTGAAGCTTTCTTT. This sequence encodes CASSSTGNTEAFF. The V and J genes are TRBV13 and TRBJ1-1; D might be TRBD1 (5 bases). The CDR3 covers 13 residues. The ends were cut back, 4 bases at V and 1 base at J, with 7 bases in the middle. The germline V gene has CDR1 PRHDT and CDR2 FYEKMQ (reference sequence).